These 29 T cell receptor beta chains share one sample of origin, sequenced in a study of CD8+CD57+ T cells in acquired aplastic anemia. CDR3 and TCR beta VDJ profiling relied on genomic DNA as the template. TCRdb redid the calling of the reads with MiXCR, one entry per CDR3 protein. The table includes about 420,000 distinct CDR3 sequences, 65% to 80% detected once. Sequenced material: sorted CD4+, CD8+, or CD8+CD57+ T cells (not recorded which) from PBMCs. The receptors were sampled from a human donor in good health, serving as a control.

The chain uses TRBV29-1 and TRBJ1-1, with 7 bases identical to TRBD1. Germline assignment: CDR1 SQVTM and CDR2 ANQGSEA. The CDR3 totals 13 residues. V trimming: 6 bases; J trimming: 4 bases; junction bases outside the gene matches: 8. CDR3: CSVERGPGTEAFF. CDR3 nucleotides: TGCAGCGTCGAAAGGGGGCCGGGCACTGAAGCTTTCTTT.

The V gene is TRBV19, the J gene TRBJ2-7, with 7 bases aligning to TRBD1. Germline lookup yields CDR1 LNHDA and CDR2 SQIVND (reference sequence). The V segment lost 1 base and the J segment 2 bases; nucleotides outside the gene matches: 2. The length of the CDR3 is 14 residues. The chain's CDR3 is CASSIGGTAYEQYF. As DNA, the CDR3 is TGTGCCAGTAGTATAGGAGGGACAGCCTACGAGCAGTACTTC.

To note about this clonotype: In this CDR3 the conserved last residue, phenylalanine or tryptophan, is missing, so a read error is likely. The DNA is left out, because the CDR3 cannot be placed on it with certainty; the CDR3 is given as TCRdb lists it. V and J are TRBV7-9 and TRBJ2-2; TRBD2 was called by the table and not checked on the DNA. Germline CDR1 is SEHNR and CDR2 is FQNEAQ (reference sequence). The CDR3 length equals 11 residues, ends included. This CDR3 reads CASSPGLAGGL.

The chain uses TRBV5-6 and TRBJ1-1; D is unclear. V lost 4 bases and J 3 bases, leaving 13 bases between the germline ends. Per the germline V gene, CDR1 is SGHDT and CDR2 is YYEEEE. The CDR3 runs to 14 residues. CDR3: CASSTSQIHTEAFF. CDR3 in DNA: TGTGCCAGCAGCACTTCACAGATCCACACTGAAGCTTTCTTT.

At least ten counts were recorded for this clonotype. The genes are TRBV5-1 and TRBJ1-6; TRBD1 matches 9 bases. Germline CDR1 reads SGHRS; CDR2 reads YFSETQ. V lost 9 bases, J lost 7 bases, and 17 bases stayed unmatched. The CDR3 is 17 amino acids. CDR3 in DNA: TGCGCCACTCACAACCTACAGGGACAGGGCCCCAATTCACCCCTCCACTTT. Its translation is CATHNLQGQGPNSPLHF.

With respect to this clonotype: Germline is not matched at one junction end, which may reflect a read error. This sequence joins TRBV5-1 and TRBJ1-5; D perhaps matches TRBD1 (5 bases). Germline CDR1 reads SGHRS; CDR2 reads YFSETQ. The CDR3 totals 18 residues. Here the CDR3 DNA reads TGTGCCAGCAGCTTGAGGCTAAGCGGGGTGACAGATACGCAGCCCCAGCATTTT. Amino acids: CASSLRLSGVTDTQPQHF.

Concerning this clonotype itself: In this CDR3 the conserved last residue, phenylalanine or tryptophan, is missing, so a read error is likely. No DNA is shown, since the ends of the CDR3 on it are uncertain; the CDR3 is the one TCRdb lists. The chain couples TRBV24-1 to TRBJ2-5; TRBD2, the table's D call, was not compared with the DNA. Germline lookup yields CDR1 KGHDR and CDR2 SFDVKD. The CDR3 is made up of 15 amino acids, end residues included. The CDR3 reads CATSSGDTENFGPFT.

In this sample, this clonotype turned up many times. V and J are TRBV2 and TRBJ1-2, with TRBD1 matching over 7 bases. V shed 3 bases, J shed 8 bases, and the junction held 6 bases outside the gene matches. Germline values: CDR1 SNHLY, CDR2 FYNNEI. The CDR3 consists of 13 residues. The CDR3 protein is CASSDRPGGGYTF. The CDR3 DNA reads as TGTGCCAGCAGTGATCGGCCAGGGGGAGGCTACACCTTC. The variable domain in full, with the rest retrieved from reference TRBV2 and TRBJ1-2, is EPEVTQTPSHQVTQMGQEVILRCVPISNHLYFYWYRQILGQKVEFLVSFYNNEISEKSEIFDDQFSVERPDGSNFTLKIRSTKLEDSAMYFCASSDRPGGGYTFGSGTRLTVV.

The chain combines TRBV7-9 with TRBJ2-2, with 10 bases that match TRBD1. After removal of 4 bases from V and 7 bases from J, the junction contained 9 bases not matched to a gene. This CDR3 has 16 residues. Per the germline V gene, CDR1 is SEHNR and CDR2 is FQNEAQ (reference sequence). The CDR3 DNA is TGTGCCAGCAGCTCAACCGGGACAGGGGACGGCGGGGAGCTGTTTTTT. It is translated as CASSSTGTGDGGELFF. The variable domain in full, completed from reference TRBV7-9 and TRBJ2-2, reads DTGVSQNPRHKITKRGQNVTFRCDPISEHNRLYWYRQTLGQGPEFLTYFQNEAQLEKSRLLSDRFSAERPKGSFSTLEIQRTEQGDSAMYLCASSSTGTGDGGELFFGEGSRLTVL.

With respect to this clonotype: No conserved phenylalanine or tryptophan is present at the end of the CDR3, so a read error is the likely explanation. The chain has TRBV7-2 and TRBJ1-2; TRBD1 agrees at 8 bases. J gave up 8 bases and V 8 bases, and 10 bases lay outside the gene matches. Per the germline V gene, CDR1 is SGHTA and CDR2 is FQGNSA. This CDR3 is 13 amino acids long. This CDR3 is CASYFLQGEGYTY. The DNA for the CDR3 is TGTGCCAGCTACTTTTTACAGGGGGAGGGCTACACCTAT.

The chain carries TRBV9 and TRBJ2-7, with D perhaps matching TRBD1 or TRBD2 (5 bases each). The length of the CDR3 is 14 residues. The germline V and J ends were trimmed by 0 bases and 3 bases, with 10 bases remaining between them. Germline V gives CDR1 SGDLS, CDR2 YYNGEE. The CDR3 reads CASSVGGVFYEQYF. CDR3 DNA sequence: TGTGCCAGCAGCGTAGGAGGGGTCTTCTACGAGCAGTACTTC.

A note on this clonotype: As the CDR3 is not closed by the conserved phenylalanine or tryptophan, this likely results from a read error. No DNA is shown, since the ends of the CDR3 on it are uncertain; the CDR3 is the one TCRdb lists. The chain employs TRBV19 and TRBJ1-6; the D call TRBD1 from the table was never checked on the DNA. The CDR3 sequence runs 14 residues, both termini included. Germline assignment: CDR1 LNHDA and CDR2 SQIVND (reference sequence). This chain's CDR3 is CASGGQPIAPSFGQ.

This clonotype was seen ten or more times. The chain joins TRBV4-1 to TRBJ1-4, with TRBD1 as a possible D gene (6 bases). The CDR3 totals 14 residues. Germline-derived CDR1 and CDR2 are MGHRA and YSYEKL. V shed 4 bases and J shed 5 bases, with 11 bases lying between them. For the CDR3, the DNA is TGCGCCAGCAGCCGCCCGGACAGAAATGAAAAACTGTTTTTT. It translates to CASSRPDRNEKLFF.

The chain recombines TRBV12-3 or TRBV12-4 with TRBJ2-7; 9 positions match TRBD1. V was clipped by 8 bases and J by 6 bases; unmatched bases: 8. The CDR3 is 13 residues long. The CDR3 coding sequence is TGTGCCAGCCACTCGGACAGGGGCAGCGAGCAGTACTTC. Its protein is CASHSDRGSEQYF.

This clonotype was found many times. The gene calls are TRBV12-3 or TRBV12-4 and TRBJ2-1, with TRBD2 matching over 7 bases. The CDR3 runs 15 residues. The V and J ends lost 3 bases and 4 bases, in that order; junction bases with no gene match: 6. CDR3 in amino acids: CASSLEAGVYNEQFF. CDR3 bases: TGTGCCAGCAGTTTGGAGGCGGGGGTATACAATGAGCAGTTCTTC.

J is TRBJ2-5 and V is TRBV10-3; D gene unclear. Looked up from germline, CDR1 is ENHRY and CDR2 is SYGVKD. V lost 3 bases to trimming and J lost 1 base, with 6 bases between them. This CDR3 has 13 amino acids. CDR3 nucleotides: TGTGCCATCAGTGATCACCCCCAAGAGACCCAGTACTTC. Its translation: CAISDHPQETQYF.

The rearrangement links TRBV5-1 to TRBJ1-1; D remains unclear. The CDR3 consists of 16 residues. V lost 0 bases and J lost 1, with 13 bases in between. CDR1 and CDR2 (germline): SGHRS, YFSETQ. The CDR3, as DNA: TGCGCCAGCAGCTTGGTTCCGGAAAGCTCGAACACTGAAGCTTTCTTT. It specifies CASSLVPESSNTEAFF.

This chain connects TRBV20-1 to TRBJ2-2; a weak D match, TRBD2 (5 bases). The CDR3 consists of 14 residues. The germline V and J ends were trimmed by 5 bases and 8 bases, with 18 bases remaining between them. Germline V gene data show CDR1 as DFQATT and CDR2 as SNEGSKA (reference sequence). In nucleotides, the CDR3 is TGCAGTGCTCTACGCGCCGGGATTTCGGGGGAGCTGTTTTTT. This sequence encodes CSALRAGISGELFF.

The chain couples TRBV3-1 to TRBJ2-1, with D perhaps TRBD2 (7 bases). Trimming pared 3 bases from V and 4 bases from J, leaving 19 bases between. Germline CDR1 LGHDT, CDR2 YNNKEL (reference sequence). This CDR3 contains 17 residues. The CDR3 sequence: CASSHGVMGGQYNEQFF. The CDR3 DNA is TGTGCCAGCAGCCACGGAGTCATGGGGGGGCAGTACAATGAGCAGTTCTTC.

V gene TRBV7-2 combines with J gene TRBJ1-1; 10 bases match TRBD1. This CDR3 has 15 amino acids. The junction had 12 bases not matched to a gene; V was cut back by 5 bases and J by 9 bases. In germline, CDR1 is SGHTA, CDR2 FQGNSA. The CDR3 nucleotides are TGTGCCAGCAGCGACCGGGACAGGGGCCAGTATCAAGCTTTCTTT. Its protein is CASSDRDRGQYQAFF.

The V and J genes are TRBV5-4 and TRBJ1-2, with unresolved D. Trimming removed 4 bases at V and 4 bases at J, with 14 bases between. CDR3 length: 14 amino acids. Per the germline V gene, CDR1 is SGHNT and CDR2 is YYREEE (reference sequence). The CDR3 region has the DNA TGTGCCAGCAGCACACGACGGTCCGGCTATGGCTACACCTTC. It codes for CASSTRRSGYGYTF.

This clonotype was counted ten times or more. The chain joins TRBV5-5 to TRBJ2-1; 10 bases are shared with TRBD2. V trimming: 4 bases; J trimming: 9 bases; junction bases outside the gene matches: 7. CDR1 and CDR2 from the germline V gene are SGHKS and YYEKEE (reference sequence). This CDR3 contains 14 residues. In DNA, the CDR3 is TGTGCCAGCAGCGTTAGCGGGGGGAGGTCTGAGCAGTTCTTC. Residues: CASSVSGGRSEQFF.

The chain couples TRBV19 to TRBJ1-2; D remains unclear. The V gene's germline CDR1 is LNHDA and CDR2 SQIVND (reference sequence). The length of the CDR3 is 13 residues. V was trimmed by 5 bases and J by 7 bases, leaving 14 bases between them. The CDR3 DNA is TGTGCCAGTAGTCCCCAATATTTAGGTGGCTACACCTTC. Translated: CASSPQYLGGYTF.

With regard to this clonotype: A read error may produce the germline difference seen at one junction end. This rearrangement joins TRBV7-8 to TRBJ2-1; D unresolved. Germline V gives CDR1 SGHVS, CDR2 FQNEAQ. The CDR3 extends over 15 amino acids. For the CDR3, the DNA is TGCGCCAGCAGCCAATTCCTAGTCTCTAACTATGAGCAGTTCTTC. Amino acids: CASSQFLVSNYEQFF.

Note on this clonotype: A much larger clone lies a single base off, so this may be a read error. This chain links TRBV25-1 with TRBJ1-1; D uncertain. This CDR3 is 13 amino acids long. In germline, CDR1 is MGHDK, CDR2 SYGVNS. The germline V and J ends were trimmed by 4 bases and 0 bases, with 6 bases remaining between them. The CDR3 nucleotides read TGTGCCAGCAGTGTTAGGATGAACACTGAAGCTTTCTTT. This sequence encodes CASSVRMNTEAFF.

The chain employs TRBV5-4 and TRBJ1-4, with D unresolved. Trimming pared 4 bases from V and 8 bases from J, leaving 18 bases between. The CDR3 totals 15 residues. CDR1 is SGHNT, CDR2 YYREEE, per germline (reference sequence). The CDR3: CASSPLSGRIEKLFF. CDR3 DNA: TGTGCCAGCAGCCCACTAAGTGGAAGAATAGAAAAACTGTTTTTT.

This chain connects TRBV29-1 to TRBJ2-3; 8 positions agree with TRBD2. The V and J ends lost 5 bases and 13 bases, in that order; junction bases with no gene match: 11. Germline loops: CDR1 SQVTM, CDR2 ANQGSEA. This CDR3 is 12 amino acids long. The CDR3 DNA follows: TGCAGCGTTAAAAGCGGACTAGCCCAGGAGTATTTT. Amino acids: CSVKSGLAQEYF.

The chain combines TRBV20-1 with TRBJ2-3; 8 nucleotides agree with TRBD2. The CDR3 consists of 17 residues. Germline loops: CDR1 DFQATT, CDR2 SNEGSKA (reference sequence). V was clipped by 1 base and J by 2 bases; unmatched bases: 11. DNA for the CDR3: TGCAGTGCTAGAGCCCCCGGTGGAGCGGGAGACACAGATACGCAGTATTTT. Its translation is CSARAPGGAGDTDTQYF.

This clonotype showed up many times. This sequence joins TRBV20-1 and TRBJ1-4; 9 nucleotides match TRBD1. J lost 5 bases, V lost 6 bases, and 13 bases had no gene match. The V gene's germline CDR1 is DFQATT and CDR2 SNEGSKA (reference sequence). CDR3 length equals 16 residues. The CDR3 sequence is CSATTGTGPWNEKLFF. The CDR3 region has the DNA TGCAGTGCCACAACCGGGACAGGGCCATGGAATGAAAAACTGTTTTTT.